This T cell receptor beta chain was recorded in a study of T cells in Graves' hyperthyroidism and ophthalmopathy. The table lists this clonotype with a few counts. This CDR3 is built from 15 residues. Germline V lookup: CDR1 LGHNA, CDR2 YNFKEQ. Trimming pared 0 bases from V and 0 bases from J, leaving 6 bases between. Amplification of TCR beta CDR3 regions was performed using RNA transcripts as template. HTBI primers were used for first-round RT-PCR of the TCR CDR3. TCRdb re-analysed the multiplex PCR reads in MiXCR, keeping a single row per CDR3 protein. The sample has about 420,000 distinct CDR3 sequences, roughly an eighth seen once; the top ten hold roughly 4.8%.

The sample comprised blood. The origin of this receptor is a woman aged 18-30 years with Graves' hyperthyroidism. The V and J genes are TRBV4-2 and TRBJ1-3; unclear D gene. The chain's CDR3 is CASSQDSTSGNTIYF. The CDR3 DNA follows: TGTGCCAGCAGCCAAGATTCAACCTCTGGAAACACCATATATTTT.